What follows are 27 T cell receptor beta chains derived from one specimen sequenced in a study of T cell repertoires in cytomegalovirus infection (dated by TCRdb to between 2018 and 2021). The treatment or condition label of this sample denotes: in vitro stimulation with specific CMV peptide epitopes to enrich CMV-specific T cells. TCRdb names Illumina HiSeq 1500 as the instrument used. Starting from the raw public reads, TCRdb applied fastp trimming at Q25, assembled clones with MiXCR and retained in-frame beta chains. Rows with a matching CDR3 protein are joined into one entry that keeps the most common DNA and genes. This sample is represented by around 800,000 distinct CDR3 sequences; 30% to 35% of them were singletons. The ten largest clones add up to roughly 12% of the sample. Their recognized antigens are unknown. The sample here was cultured CD8+ T cells from PBMCs, taken from culture after CMV antigen stimulation. These receptors were taken from a human donor in good health (CMV status not recorded). Some clones in this sample may be carry-over from other donors' samples.

This chain links TRBV5-6 with TRBJ2-7; TRBD2 matches 8 bases. Germline V lookup: CDR1 SGHDT, CDR2 YYEEEE. Trimming at V came to 3 bases and at J to 2 bases, leaving 4 bases not matched to a gene. The CDR3 sequence is 14 residues long. The CDR3 protein is CASSYGLAPYEQYF. The CDR3 DNA is TGTGCCAGCAGCTATGGACTAGCCCCCTACGAGCAGTACTTC.

V usage is TRBV28 and J usage is TRBJ1-4; D remains ambiguous. The germline gives CDR1 MDHEN, CDR2 SYDVKM. The CDR3 totals 16 residues. The ends were cut back, 6 bases at V and 4 bases at J, with 18 bases in the middle. The CDR3 bases are TGTGCCAGCAGAACCCAGGCTCAGATTAATAATGAAAAACTGTTTTTT. Protein sequence: CASRTQAQINNEKLFF.

This chain connects TRBV20-1 to TRBJ1-2, with D possibly TRBD1 on 5 matching bases. The CDR3 covers 15 residues. Germline CDR1 and CDR2: DFQATT and SNEGSKA (reference sequence). V was trimmed by 0 bases and J by 4 bases, leaving 15 bases between them. The CDR3: CSARDEGDGFYGYTF. The CDR3 DNA follows: TGCAGTGCTAGAGACGAAGGGGACGGATTCTATGGCTACACCTTC.

This clonotype was observed a handful of times. This chain links TRBV6-5 with TRBJ2-6; D is uncertain. With 0 bases removed from V and 0 bases from J, the gap between germline ends came to 12 bases. This CDR3 spans 18 amino acids. Per germline, CDR1 MNHEY and CDR2 SVGAGI. Here the CDR3 DNA reads TGTGCCAGCAGTTACTCGGTGTCCTCATACTCTGGGGCCAACGTCCTGACTTTC. It encodes CASSYSVSSYSGANVLTF.

This clonotype turned up a few times. The V call is TRBV7-6, the J call TRBJ2-3; 10 nucleotides line up with TRBD2. This CDR3 region has 15 residues. The germline CDR1 and CDR2 sequences are SGHVS and FNYEAQ. With 5 bases clipped from V and 6 bases from J, the junction kept 8 bases outside the gene matches. In DNA form, the CDR3 reads TGTGCCAGCAGCAACAAGCGGGGGGGTCTCGATACGCAGTATTTT. It codes for CASSNKRGGLDTQYF.

The sample holds a few counts of this clonotype. The chain links TRBV14 to TRBJ2-1; D gene ambiguous. CDR3 length: 11 amino acids. The germline V gene encodes CDR1 SGHDN and CDR2 FVKESK. Trimming took 1 base from V and 12 from J, leaving 7 bases between them. The DNA for the CDR3 is TGTGCCAGCAGCCAAGGCCCATCGCAGTTCTTC. Translation: CASSQGPSQFF.

J is TRBJ1-1 and V is TRBV7-6, with a weak D call TRBD1 (5 bases). This CDR3 region has 15 residues. V lost 5 bases and J lost 4, with 17 bases in between. Germline V gene data show CDR1 as SGHVS and CDR2 as FNYEAQ. As DNA, the CDR3 is TGTGCCAGCAGCCCCCCAGGGCTCTCCGGCACTGAAGCTTTCTTT. It codes for CASSPPGLSGTEAFF.

V gene TRBV6-6 combines with J gene TRBJ2-3; D is unresolved. V lost 0 bases, J lost 2 bases, and 12 bases lay in between. Germline CDR1 is MNHNY and CDR2 is SVGAGI (reference sequence). This CDR3 is 16 amino acids long. The CDR3 loop reads CASSYSDFRITDTQYF. DNA of the CDR3: TGTGCCAGCAGTTACTCAGACTTCAGAATCACAGATACGCAGTATTTT.

V usage is TRBV2 and J usage is TRBJ1-3; tentative D call: TRBD1 (5 bases). Per the germline V gene, CDR1 is SNHLY and CDR2 is FYNNEI. V gave up 6 bases and J gave up 0 bases, with 12 bases separating them. The CDR3 has 15 residues. CDR3 nucleotides: TGTGCCAGCAGAATCCAGGGAAACTCTGGAAACACCATATATTTT. It specifies CASRIQGNSGNTIYF. The full variable domain, rest sourced from reference TRBV2 and TRBJ1-3, is EPEVTQTPSHQVTQMGQEVILRCVPISNHLYFYWYRQILGQKVEFLVSFYNNEISEKSEIFDDQFSVERPDGSNFTLKIRSTKLEDSAMYFCASRIQGNSGNTIYFGEGSWLTVV.

Of note for this clonotype: The junction differs from germline at one of its ends, possibly a read error. This rearrangement joins TRBV7-6 to TRBJ1-3; D remains ambiguous. The germline gives CDR1 SGHVS, CDR2 FNYEAQ. The CDR3 totals 15 residues. This CDR3 is CTSSMREPDGNTIYF. The CDR3 DNA reads as TGTACCAGCAGCATGAGGGAACCAGACGGAAACACCATATATTTT.

A few counts support this clonotype. The V gene is TRBV6-2 or TRBV6-3, the J gene TRBJ2-1; D gene unclear. The CDR3 is 15 amino acids. CDR1 and CDR2 from the germline V gene are MNHEY and SVGEGT. The V and J ends lost 2 bases and 6 bases respectively, with 14 bases between them. DNA for the CDR3: TGTGCCAGCAGTTACATAGGCGGCGAGTTCAATGAGCAGTTCTTC. Translated, it gives CASSYIGGEFNEQFF.

A note on this clonotype: One base away lies a much larger clone, so this may be a sequencing read error. The chain combines TRBV12-5 with TRBJ2-1; D is perhaps TRBD2 (6 bases). CDR3 length: 16 amino acids. Germline CDR1 is LGHNT and CDR2 is FRNRAP. V dropped 4 bases and J dropped 0 bases, with 13 bases sitting between them. This chain's CDR3 is CASGWEAGSSYNEQFF. CDR3 DNA sequence: TGTGCTAGTGGTTGGGAGGCAGGGAGCTCCTACAATGAGCAGTTCTTC.

V is TRBV7-6 and J is TRBJ1-1, with D unclear. There are 15 residues in the CDR3. Germline V gene sequence: CDR1 SGHVS, CDR2 FNYEAQ. V was trimmed by 1 base and J by 3 bases, leaving 12 bases between them. The CDR3 sequence: CASSLVLGRDTEAFF. CDR3 coding DNA: TGTGCCAGCAGCTTAGTTTTGGGCCGGGACACTGAAGCTTTCTTT.

This chain links TRBV4-1 with TRBJ1-1; D gene ambiguous. Between the trimmed V and J ends, which lost 2 bases and 2 bases, there was a span of 9 bases. Germline loops: CDR1 MGHRA, CDR2 YSYEKL. This CDR3 contains 14 residues. The DNA for the CDR3 is TGCGCCAGCAGCCAAAGGGCCGCCAACACTGAAGCTTTCTTT. Amino acid sequence: CASSQRAANTEAFF.

The rearrangement joins TRBV19 to TRBJ2-7; 8 bases fit TRBD2. The germline V gene has CDR1 LNHDA and CDR2 SQIVND (reference sequence). The CDR3 length is 14 residues. The V segment lost 6 bases and the J segment 5 bases; nucleotides outside the gene matches: 9. The CDR3 region has the DNA TGTGCCAGTAGAGAAAACGGACTAGCTCACGAGCAGTACTTC. Amino acids: CASRENGLAHEQYF.

In the case of this clonotype: Given a much more abundant clone one base away, this may be a read error. V usage is TRBV7-6 and J usage is TRBJ2-5; 8 nucleotides line up with TRBD1. The CDR3 extends over 15 amino acids. In germline, CDR1 is SGHVS, CDR2 FNYEAQ. As DNA, the CDR3 is TGTGTCAGCTTTTCCGGGACAGGCTCTTTGGAGACCCAGTACTTC. The encoded protein is CVSFSGTGSLETQYF.

The V gene is TRBV19, the J gene TRBJ1-5; D might be TRBD1 (5 bases). The V and J ends lost 4 bases and 7 bases respectively, with 14 bases between them. The CDR3 is 14 amino acids. Germline V gives CDR1 LNHDA, CDR2 SQIVND (reference sequence). The CDR3 DNA is TGTGCCAGTAGTACCCGACAGACCTTACAGCCCCAGCATTTT. Residues: CASSTRQTLQPQHF.

Remarks on this clonotype: At one of its ends the junction is not consistent with the germline gene, which may arise from a read error. The J gene is TRBJ2-1, the V gene TRBV12-5, with TRBD1 matching over 10 bases. This CDR3 comprises 17 residues. Germline lookup yields CDR1 LGHNT and CDR2 FRNRAP. The DNA for the CDR3 is TGTGCTAGTGGTTATTCCGTGACAGGGGGCTCCTATAATGAGCAGTTCTTC. It specifies CASGYSVTGGSYNEQFF. The full variable domain, with the rest looked up from reference TRBV12-5 and TRBJ2-1, is DARVTQTPRHKVTEMGQEVTMRCQPILGHNTVFWYRQTMMQGLELLAYFRNRAPLDDSGMPKDRFSAEMPDATLATLKIQPSEPRDSAVYFCASGYSVTGGSYNEQFFGPGTRLTVL.

This chain connects TRBV6-1 to TRBJ1-2, with 7 bases aligning to TRBD1. V gave up 5 bases and J gave up 7 bases; unmatched junction bases: 10. This CDR3 is built from 14 residues. The germline CDR1 and CDR2 sequences are MNHNS and SASEGT. CDR3 nucleotides: TGTGCCAGCAGTTCCACGGACAGGTCAGCTGGCTACACCTTC. Protein sequence: CASSSTDRSAGYTF.

Comments on this clonotype: Compared with germline, one end of the junction differs, possibly owing to a read error. The V call is TRBV4-1, the J call TRBJ1-1; possible D gene TRBD1, 5 bases. Germline V gene lookup returns CDR1 MGHRA and CDR2 YSYEKL. The CDR3 is 13 amino acids. As DNA, the CDR3 is TGCGCCAGCAGCCAAAGGGGTCGGGATGAAGCTTCCTTT. It specifies CASSQRGRDEASF.

This clonotype occurred a few times. This chain joins TRBV25-1 and TRBJ1-2; D call uncertain. This CDR3 has 16 amino acids. The V and J ends lost 1 base and 7 bases respectively, with 19 bases between them. Germline lookup yields CDR1 MGHDK and CDR2 SYGVNS. This CDR3 is CASSEFGLSGMGGYTF. Written as DNA, the CDR3 is TGTGCCAGCAGTGAATTTGGTTTATCCGGGATGGGTGGCTACACCTTC.

In this sample, this clonotype turned up once. The rearrangement joins TRBV20-1 to TRBJ1-2; 7 bases line up with TRBD1. Germline-derived CDR1 and CDR2 are DFQATT and SNEGSKA (reference sequence). This CDR3 is built from 17 residues. Trimming cost V 0 bases and J 0 bases; bases outside gene matches: 10. The CDR3 reads CSARDRTGSTPNYGYTF. The CDR3 DNA follows: TGCAGTGCTAGAGATCGGACAGGTTCGACACCTAACTATGGCTACACCTTC.

The genes are TRBV6-1 and TRBJ1-1, with D tentatively TRBD1 (5 bases). Germline V gene lookup returns CDR1 MNHNS and CDR2 SASEGT. V lost 8 bases and J lost 4, with 17 bases in between. This CDR3 contains 14 residues. CDR3 in amino acids: CASFSGPGSTEAFF. The CDR3 DNA reads as TGTGCCAGCTTTTCAGGGCCCGGGAGCACTGAAGCTTTCTTT.

The table lists this clonotype with a few counts. The J gene is TRBJ2-3, the V gene TRBV6-4, with 12 nucleotides matching TRBD2. The CDR3 has 14 amino acids. With V trimmed by 6 bases and J by 4 bases, 2 bases remained unmatched. In germline, CDR1 is MRHNA, CDR2 SNTAGT. The CDR3 sequence is CASSGLAGSDTQYF. The CDR3 DNA reads as TGTGCCAGCAGCGGACTAGCGGGATCAGATACGCAGTATTTT.

The chain links TRBV4-3 to TRBJ2-2; D call uncertain. The V end was cut by 0 bases, the J end by 5 bases, with 7 bases between. CDR1 LGHNA and CDR2 YSLEER come from the germline V gene. The CDR3 totals 14 residues. The CDR3 DNA is TGCGCCAGCAGCCAAGATCCGCAGACCGGGGAGCTGTTTTTT. Residues: CASSQDPQTGELFF.

The V gene is TRBV19, the J gene TRBJ1-3, with D maybe TRBD1 (6 bases). The CDR3 has 15 amino acids. V was trimmed by 8 bases and J by 4 bases, leaving 18 bases between them. Germline CDR1 reads LNHDA; CDR2 reads SQIVND (reference sequence). CDR3 nucleotides: TGTGCCAGTGACTCGAATGGGGGCATCGGAAACACCATATATTTT. It yields the protein CASDSNGGIGNTIYF.

Worth noting for this clonotype: A read error may account for a junction end that differs from germline. The chain recombines TRBV6-8 with TRBJ2-1, with D possibly being TRBD1 (6 bases). Germline assignment: CDR1 MNHGY and CDR2 SAAAGT. The CDR3 is 15 amino acids. The CDR3 region is CVSPKGPGGKNEQFF. Here the CDR3 DNA reads TGTGTCAGCCCAAAGGGGCCTGGGGGCAAGAATGAGCAGTTCTTC.